This TCR beta chain was retrieved from a study of PD-L1 blockade in urothelial cancer. Regarding the study as a whole: Durable-benefit patients expanded tumor-associated blood clones more at 3 weeks.

Details on this clone: The target antigen is unknown.

Time point described: pretreatment peripheral blood. Measured with immunoSEQ multiplex PCR; TCRdb has only the in-frame clones, and not every one. The top ten hold about 1.7% of the sample, which has 45,000 to 60,000 clones, approximately 85% seen once. With 2 bases clipped from V and 6 bases from J, the junction kept 7 bases outside the gene matches. The CDR3 runs 15 residues. Germline values: CDR1 SGHRS, CDR2 YFSETQ. The chain links TRBV5-1 to TRBJ2-2, with TRBD1 identical over 7 bases. This clonotype was obtained from a man aged 45-65 years with urothelial cancer. The sample in question was PBMCs, obtained around atezolizumab (anti-PD-L1) treatment. CDR3 DNA sequence: TGCGCCAGCAGCTTTCGGACACAGGGGTCCGGGGAGCTGTTTTTT. Translating it yields CASSFRTQGSGELFF. Based on the CDR3 plus reference TRBV5-1 and TRBJ2-2, the full variable domain is KAGVTQTPRYLIKTRGQQVTLSCSPISGHRSVSWYQQTPGQGLQFLFEYFSETQRNKGNFPGRFSGRQFSNSRSEMNVSTLELGDSALYLCASSFRTQGSGELFFGEGSRLTVL.